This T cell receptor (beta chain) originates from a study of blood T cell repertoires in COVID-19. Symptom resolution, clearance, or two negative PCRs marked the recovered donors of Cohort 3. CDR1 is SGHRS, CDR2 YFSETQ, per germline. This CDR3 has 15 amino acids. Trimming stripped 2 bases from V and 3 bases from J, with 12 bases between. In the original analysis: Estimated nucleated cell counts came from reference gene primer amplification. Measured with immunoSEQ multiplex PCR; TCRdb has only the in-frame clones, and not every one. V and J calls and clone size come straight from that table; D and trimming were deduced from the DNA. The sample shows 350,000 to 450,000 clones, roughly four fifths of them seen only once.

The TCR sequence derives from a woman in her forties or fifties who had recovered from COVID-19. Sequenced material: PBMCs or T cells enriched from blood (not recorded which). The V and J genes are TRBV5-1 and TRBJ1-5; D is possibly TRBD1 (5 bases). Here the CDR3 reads CASSFSPGPNQPQHF. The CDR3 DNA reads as TGCGCCAGCAGCTTCTCCCCAGGGCCCAATCAGCCCCAGCATTTT.